The 8 T cell receptor beta chains below come from one sample, sequenced in a study of T cells in narcolepsy. TCRdb's table, derived via immunoSEQ multiplex PCR, lists solely in-frame clones and lacks some. This sample has about 29,000 clones, with 70% to 90% found just once. Material: memory (CD45RA-) CD4+ T cells from blood. All receptors derive from a human donor in good health.

V and J are TRBV28 and TRBJ2-2; 8 positions match TRBD2. The germline CDR1 and CDR2 sequences are MDHEN and SYDVKM. The CDR3 runs to 14 residues. Trimming took 2 bases from V and 7 from J; bases not matched to a gene: 3. CDR3 nucleotides: TGTGCCAGCAGTTTAAACGGGAGGGACGGGGAGCTGTTTTTT. This sequence encodes CASSLNGRDGELFF.

The V call is TRBV29-1, the J call TRBJ1-1; D perhaps matches TRBD1 (5 bases). The CDR3 spans 14 residues. The V end lost 6 bases, the J end lost 0 bases, and 14 bases lay between the germline ends. Per germline, CDR1 SQVTM and CDR2 ANQGSEA. The CDR3 DNA reads as TGCAGCGTCAGGGACGAGAGAATGAACACTGAAGCTTTCTTT. This codes for CSVRDERMNTEAFF. Supplemented by reference TRBV29-1 and TRBJ1-1, the full variable domain reads SAVISQKPSRDICQRGTSLTIQCQVDSQVTMMFWYRQQPGQSLTLIATANQGSEATYESGFVIDKFPISRPNLTFSTLTVSNMSPEDSSIYLCSVRDERMNTEAFFGQGTRLTVV.

The J gene is TRBJ1-2, the V gene TRBV28, with 9 bases matching TRBD1. V trimming: 6 bases; J trimming: 2 bases; junction bases outside the gene matches: 7. The CDR3 totals 15 residues. Germline lookup yields CDR1 MDHEN and CDR2 SYDVKM. The chain's CDR3 is CASSLGQGRNYGYTF. CDR3 DNA sequence: TGTGCCAGCAGCCTTGGACAGGGGCGCAACTATGGCTACACCTTC.

J is TRBJ2-1 and V is TRBV19; weak D call: TRBD2 (5 bases). The CDR3 has 14 residues. V was clipped by 4 bases and J by 7 bases, with 14 bases between them. Germline V gene lookup returns CDR1 LNHDA and CDR2 SQIVND (reference sequence). The CDR3 sequence: CASSNEGNWNEQFF. The CDR3 DNA is TGTGCCAGTAGTAATGAGGGCAACTGGAATGAGCAGTTCTTC.

This rearrangement joins TRBV10-3 to TRBJ2-5, with D maybe TRBD1 (6 bases). The germline V gene encodes CDR1 ENHRY and CDR2 SYGVKD. CDR3 length: 16 residues. Trimming pared 3 bases from V and 5 bases from J, leaving 19 bases between. CDR3 amino acids: CAISDGRQGNQETQYF. The CDR3 bases are TGTGCCATCAGTGACGGACGCCAGGGGAATCAGGAGACCCAGTACTTC.

The chain combines TRBV19 with TRBJ1-2, with D possibly TRBD1 on 6 matching bases. The V end was cut by 3 bases, the J end by 6 bases, with 23 bases between. Germline V gene lookup returns CDR1 LNHDA and CDR2 SQIVND (reference sequence). This CDR3 is built from 17 residues. Written as DNA, the CDR3 is TGTGCCAGTAGTATGGCCCTGACACAAACTGACAGGCATGGCTACACCTTC. Translating gives CASSMALTQTDRHGYTF.

This clone was seen once. V usage is TRBV5-4 and J usage is TRBJ2-1; 9 bases map to TRBD2. The CDR3 sequence is 15 residues long. V lost 0 bases and J lost 8; bases outside the gene matches: 6. The germline gives CDR1 SGHNT, CDR2 YYREEE (reference sequence). CDR3 DNA sequence: TGTGCCAGCAGCTTGGCTAGCGGGATTTATCATGAGCAGTTCTTC. Translation: CASSLASGIYHEQFF. The entire variable domain, with the rest obtained from reference TRBV5-4 and TRBJ2-1, is as follows: ETGVTQSPTHLIKTRGQQVTLRCSSQSGHNTVSWYQQALGQGPQFIFQYYREEENGRGNFPPRFSGLQFPNYSSELNVNALELDDSALYLCASSLASGIYHEQFFGPGTRLTVL.

This clone was seen a few times. The V gene is TRBV19, the J gene TRBJ1-1; no clear D. This CDR3 is 13 amino acids long. Germline V CDR1 and CDR2: LNHDA, SQIVND (reference sequence). Between the trimmed V and J ends, which lost 5 bases and 3 bases, there was a span of 10 bases. The CDR3 spells CASSYGRDTEAFF. The CDR3 DNA sequence: TGTGCCAGTAGTTATGGACGGGACACTGAAGCTTTCTTT. The complete variable domain, with remaining parts taken from reference TRBV19 and TRBJ1-1, reads DGGITQSPKYLFRKEGQNVTLSCEQNLNHDAMYWYRQDPGQGLRLIYYSQIVNDFQKGDIAEGYSVSREKKESFPLTVTSAQKNPTAFYLCASSYGRDTEAFFGQGTRLTVV.